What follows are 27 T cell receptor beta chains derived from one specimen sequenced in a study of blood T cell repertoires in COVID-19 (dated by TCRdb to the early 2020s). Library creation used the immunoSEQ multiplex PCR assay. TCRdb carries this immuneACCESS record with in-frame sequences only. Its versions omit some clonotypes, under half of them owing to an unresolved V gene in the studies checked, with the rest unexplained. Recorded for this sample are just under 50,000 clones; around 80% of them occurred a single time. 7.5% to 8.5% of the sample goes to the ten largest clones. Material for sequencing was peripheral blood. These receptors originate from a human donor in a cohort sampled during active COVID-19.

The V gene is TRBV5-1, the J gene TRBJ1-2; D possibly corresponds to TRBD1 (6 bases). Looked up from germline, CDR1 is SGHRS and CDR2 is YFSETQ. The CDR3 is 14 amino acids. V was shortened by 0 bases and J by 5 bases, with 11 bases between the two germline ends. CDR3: CASSLVPGEYGYTF. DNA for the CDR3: TGCGCCAGCAGCTTGGTGCCAGGGGAGTATGGCTACACCTTC.

The CDR3 spells CASLQGRNQPQHF. DNA of the CDR3: TGTGCCAGCCTACAGGGTCGGAATCAGCCCCAGCATTTT. The chain uses TRBV6-5 and TRBJ1-5; perhaps TRBD1 as D (6 bases). The V gene's germline CDR1 is MNHEY and CDR2 SVGAGI. The V end lost 8 bases, the J end lost 4 bases, and 12 bases lay between the germline ends. CDR3 length equals 13 residues.

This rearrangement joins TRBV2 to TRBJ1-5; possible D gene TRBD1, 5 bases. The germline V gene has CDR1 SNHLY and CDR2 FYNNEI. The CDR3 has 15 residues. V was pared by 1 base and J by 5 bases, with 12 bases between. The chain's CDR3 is CASSEGGVGDQPQHF. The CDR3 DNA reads TGTGCCAGCAGTGAAGGGGGGGTCGGGGATCAGCCCCAGCATTTT.

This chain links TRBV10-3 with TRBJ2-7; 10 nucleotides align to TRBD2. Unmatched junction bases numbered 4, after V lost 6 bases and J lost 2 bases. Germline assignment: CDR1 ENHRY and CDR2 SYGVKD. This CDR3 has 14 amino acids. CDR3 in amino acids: CAIRPLAGAYEQYF. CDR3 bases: TGTGCCATCAGGCCGCTAGCGGGGGCCTACGAGCAGTACTTC.

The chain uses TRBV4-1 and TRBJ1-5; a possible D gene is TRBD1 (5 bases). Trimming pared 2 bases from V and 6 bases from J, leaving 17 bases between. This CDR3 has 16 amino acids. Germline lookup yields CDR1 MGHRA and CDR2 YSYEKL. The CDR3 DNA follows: TGCGCCAGCAGCCAACTCGGCCAGGGTCAAGTTCAGCCCCAGCATTTT. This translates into CASSQLGQGQVQPQHF.

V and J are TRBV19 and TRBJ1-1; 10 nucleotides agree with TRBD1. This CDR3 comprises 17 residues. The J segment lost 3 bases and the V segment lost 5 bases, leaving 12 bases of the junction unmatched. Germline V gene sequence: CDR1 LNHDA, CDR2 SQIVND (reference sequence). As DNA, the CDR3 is TGTGCCAGTAGTCCCATCCTGACAGGGGGCCAGCACACTGAAGCTTTCTTT. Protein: CASSPILTGGQHTEAFF.

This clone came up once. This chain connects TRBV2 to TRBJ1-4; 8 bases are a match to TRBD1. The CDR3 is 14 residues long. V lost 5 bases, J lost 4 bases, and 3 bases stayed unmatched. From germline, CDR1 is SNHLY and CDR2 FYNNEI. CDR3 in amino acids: CASSRDRSNEKLFF. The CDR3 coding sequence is TGTGCCAGCAGTCGGGACAGGAGTAATGAAAAACTGTTTTTT.

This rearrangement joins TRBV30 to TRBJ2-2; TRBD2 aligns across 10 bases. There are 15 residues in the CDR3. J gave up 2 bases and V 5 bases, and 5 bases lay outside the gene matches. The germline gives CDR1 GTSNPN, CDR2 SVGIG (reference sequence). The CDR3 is CAWARLAGNTGELFF. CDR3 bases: TGTGCCTGGGCCAGACTAGCGGGTAACACCGGGGAGCTGTTTTTT.

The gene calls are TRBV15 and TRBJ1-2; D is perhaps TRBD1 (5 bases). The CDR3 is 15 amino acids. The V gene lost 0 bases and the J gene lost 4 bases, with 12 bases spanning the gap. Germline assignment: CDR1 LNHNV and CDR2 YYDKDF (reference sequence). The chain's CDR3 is CATSRDLGLLYGYTF. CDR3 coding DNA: TGTGCCACCAGCAGAGATCTGGGGCTTCTCTATGGCTACACCTTC.

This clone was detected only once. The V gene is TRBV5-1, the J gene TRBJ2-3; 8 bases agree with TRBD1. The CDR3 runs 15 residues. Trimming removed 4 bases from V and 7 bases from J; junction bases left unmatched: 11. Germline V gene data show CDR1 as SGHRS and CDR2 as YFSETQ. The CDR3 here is CASSLGTGSFNTQYF. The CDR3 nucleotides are TGCGCCAGCAGCCTCGGGACAGGCTCGTTTAATACGCAGTATTTT.

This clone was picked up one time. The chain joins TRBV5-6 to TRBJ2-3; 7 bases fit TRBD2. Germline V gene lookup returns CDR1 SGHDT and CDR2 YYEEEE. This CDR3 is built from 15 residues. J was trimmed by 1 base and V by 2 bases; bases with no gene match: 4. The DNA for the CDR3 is TGTGCCAGCAGCTTTTCTAGCGGCCGCACAGATACGCAGTATTTT. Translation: CASSFSSGRTDTQYF.

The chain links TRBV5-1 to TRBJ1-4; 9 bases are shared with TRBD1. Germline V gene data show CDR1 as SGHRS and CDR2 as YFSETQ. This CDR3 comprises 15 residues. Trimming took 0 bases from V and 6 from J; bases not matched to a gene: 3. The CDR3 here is CASSLAGTGYEKLFF. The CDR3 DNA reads TGCGCCAGCAGCTTGGCGGGGACAGGGTATGAAAAACTGTTTTTT. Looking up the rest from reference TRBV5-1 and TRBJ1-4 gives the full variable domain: KAGVTQTPRYLIKTRGQQVTLSCSPISGHRSVSWYQQTPGQGLQFLFEYFSETQRNKGNFPGRFSGRQFSNSRSEMNVSTLELGDSALYLCASSLAGTGYEKLFFGSGTQLSVL.

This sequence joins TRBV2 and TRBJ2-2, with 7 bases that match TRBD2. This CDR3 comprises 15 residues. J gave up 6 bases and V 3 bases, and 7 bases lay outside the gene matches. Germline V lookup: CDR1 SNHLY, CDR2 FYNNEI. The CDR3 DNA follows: TGTGCCAGCAGTGAGGTGGGAGGGAGTGCCGGGGAGCTGTTTTTT. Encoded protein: CASSEVGGSAGELFF.

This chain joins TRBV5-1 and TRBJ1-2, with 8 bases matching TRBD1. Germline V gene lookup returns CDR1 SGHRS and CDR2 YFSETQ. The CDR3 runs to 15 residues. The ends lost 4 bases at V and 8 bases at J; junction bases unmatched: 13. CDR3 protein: CASSPEGQGHRGYTF. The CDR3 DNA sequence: TGCGCCAGCAGCCCCGAAGGACAGGGACACAGGGGCTACACCTTC.

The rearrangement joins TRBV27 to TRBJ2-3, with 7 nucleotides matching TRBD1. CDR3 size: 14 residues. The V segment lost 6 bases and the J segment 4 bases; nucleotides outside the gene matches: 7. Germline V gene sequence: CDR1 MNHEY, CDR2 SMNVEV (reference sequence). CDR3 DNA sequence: TGTGCCAGCAGCTTGACAGGGTCGGCAGATACGCAGTATTTT. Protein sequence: CASSLTGSADTQYF.

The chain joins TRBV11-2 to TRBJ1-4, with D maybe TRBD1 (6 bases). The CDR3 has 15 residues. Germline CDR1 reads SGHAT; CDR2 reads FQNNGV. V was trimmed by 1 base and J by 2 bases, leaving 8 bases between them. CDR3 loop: CASSLGTVTNEKLFF. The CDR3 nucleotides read TGTGCCAGCAGCTTAGGGACAGTTACTAATGAAAAACTGTTTTTT.

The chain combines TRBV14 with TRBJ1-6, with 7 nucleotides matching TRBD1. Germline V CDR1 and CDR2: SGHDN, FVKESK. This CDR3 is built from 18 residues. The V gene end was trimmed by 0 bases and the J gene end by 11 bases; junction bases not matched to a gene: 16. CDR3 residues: CASSQDQGGTPPFPPLHF. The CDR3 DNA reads TGTGCCAGCAGCCAAGATCAGGGGGGTACTCCTCCTTTTCCACCCCTCCACTTT. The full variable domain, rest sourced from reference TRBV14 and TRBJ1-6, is EAGVTQFPSHSVIEKGQTVTLRCDPISGHDNLYWYRRVMGKEIKFLLHFVKESKQDESGMPNNRFLAERTGGTYSTLKVQPAELEDSGVYFCASSQDQGGTPPFPPLHFGNGTRLTVT.

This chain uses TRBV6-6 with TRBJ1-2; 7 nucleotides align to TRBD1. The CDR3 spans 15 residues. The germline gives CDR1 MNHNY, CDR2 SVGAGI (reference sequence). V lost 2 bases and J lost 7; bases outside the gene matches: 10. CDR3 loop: CASSYDLGRGFGYTF. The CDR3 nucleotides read TGTGCCAGCAGTTACGACCTGGGCAGGGGGTTTGGCTACACCTTC.

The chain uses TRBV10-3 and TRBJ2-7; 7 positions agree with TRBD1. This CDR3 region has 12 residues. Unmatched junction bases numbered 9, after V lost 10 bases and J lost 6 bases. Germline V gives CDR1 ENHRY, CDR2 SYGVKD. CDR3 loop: CATAGTAIEQYF. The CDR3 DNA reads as TGTGCCACCGCCGGGACAGCTATCGAGCAGTACTTC.

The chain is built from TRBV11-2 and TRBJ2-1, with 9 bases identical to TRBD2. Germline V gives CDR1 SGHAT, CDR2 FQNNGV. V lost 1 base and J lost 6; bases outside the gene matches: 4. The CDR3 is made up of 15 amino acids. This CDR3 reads CASSLVISGSNEQFF. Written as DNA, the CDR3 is TGTGCCAGCAGCTTAGTGATTAGCGGGAGCAATGAGCAGTTCTTC.

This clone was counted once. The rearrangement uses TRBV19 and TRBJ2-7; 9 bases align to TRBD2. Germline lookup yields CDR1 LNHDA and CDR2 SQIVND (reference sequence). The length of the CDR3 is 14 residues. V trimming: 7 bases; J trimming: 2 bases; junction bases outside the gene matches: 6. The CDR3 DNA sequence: TGTGCCAGTAATCCTGGCGGGAGGGCCTACGAGCAGTACTTC. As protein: CASNPGGRAYEQYF.

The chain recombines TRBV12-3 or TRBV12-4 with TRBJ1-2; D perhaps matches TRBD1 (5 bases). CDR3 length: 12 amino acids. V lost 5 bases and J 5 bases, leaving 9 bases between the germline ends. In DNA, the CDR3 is TGTGCCAGCAGTCAGTCAGGGTATGGCTACACCTTC. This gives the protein CASSQSGYGYTF.

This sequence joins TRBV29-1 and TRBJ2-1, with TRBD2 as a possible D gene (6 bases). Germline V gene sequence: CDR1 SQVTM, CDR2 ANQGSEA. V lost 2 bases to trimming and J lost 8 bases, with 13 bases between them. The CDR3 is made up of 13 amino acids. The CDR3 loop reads CSVEPGRRDEQFF. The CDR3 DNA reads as TGCAGCGTTGAACCCGGGAGACGCGATGAGCAGTTCTTC.

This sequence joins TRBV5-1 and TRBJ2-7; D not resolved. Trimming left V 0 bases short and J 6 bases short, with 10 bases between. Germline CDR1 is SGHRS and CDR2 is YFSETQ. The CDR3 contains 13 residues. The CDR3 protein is CASSLDPSSEQYF. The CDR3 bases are TGCGCCAGCAGCTTGGACCCCAGTTCCGAGCAGTACTTC.

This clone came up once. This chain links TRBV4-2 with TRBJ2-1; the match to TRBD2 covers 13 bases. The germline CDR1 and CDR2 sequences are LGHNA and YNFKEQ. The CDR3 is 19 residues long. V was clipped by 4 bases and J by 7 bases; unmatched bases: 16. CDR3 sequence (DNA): TGTGCCAGCAGCCGCGGGACTAGCGGGATAGATGTTACGGGGAATGAGCAGTTCTTC. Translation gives CASSRGTSGIDVTGNEQFF.

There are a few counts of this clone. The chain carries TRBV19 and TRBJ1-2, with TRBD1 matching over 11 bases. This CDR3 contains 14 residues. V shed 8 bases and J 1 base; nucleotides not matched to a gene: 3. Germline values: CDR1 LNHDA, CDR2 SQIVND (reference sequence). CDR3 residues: CASSGQGDNYGYTF. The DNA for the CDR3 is TGTGCCAGTTCGGGACAGGGGGATAACTATGGCTACACCTTC.

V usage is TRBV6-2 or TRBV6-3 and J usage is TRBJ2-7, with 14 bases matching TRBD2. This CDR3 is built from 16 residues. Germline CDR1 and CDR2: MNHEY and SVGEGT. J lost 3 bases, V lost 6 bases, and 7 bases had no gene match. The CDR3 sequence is CASSPGTSGSIYEQYF. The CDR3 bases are TGTGCCAGCAGCCCCGGGACTAGCGGGAGTATCTACGAGCAGTACTTC.